The table lists the clone carrying this TCR beta chain with many counts. Its antigen is undetermined. The sample originates from a study of CD8 T cells in ankylosing spondylitis. Notes on the study in general: Some of the motif variants had earlier been found in reactive arthritis patients' fluid and blood. Within ankylosing spondylitis blood, a TCR beta motif made up of roughly eight highly homologous variants appeared to be characteristic. Reportedly, significant enrichment of disease-linked clones occurred in matched ankylosing spondylitis synovial fluid. Disease-linked clones proved CD8+ and comparatively uncommon in peripheral blood.

Trimming cost V 4 bases and J 5 bases; bases outside gene matches: 6. The CDR3 is 15 residues long. Quantitative molecular-barcoded 5'-RACE generated the TCR beta libraries. MiXCR, applied by TCRdb to the 5' RACE reads, yields one record per CDR3 protein. Among around 490,000 distinct CDR3 sequences listed, under 5.5% were seen once. This TCR came from a male donor with ankylosing spondylitis. V gene TRBV12-3 or TRBV12-4 combines with J gene TRBJ2-5, with 11 bases matching TRBD2. Sequencing used blood, either unsorted or a sorted T cell fraction (not recorded which). This CDR3 reads CASSSRLAGRETQYF. The CDR3 DNA sequence: TGTGCCAGCAGTTCCAGACTAGCGGGGAGGGAGACCCAGTACTTC.